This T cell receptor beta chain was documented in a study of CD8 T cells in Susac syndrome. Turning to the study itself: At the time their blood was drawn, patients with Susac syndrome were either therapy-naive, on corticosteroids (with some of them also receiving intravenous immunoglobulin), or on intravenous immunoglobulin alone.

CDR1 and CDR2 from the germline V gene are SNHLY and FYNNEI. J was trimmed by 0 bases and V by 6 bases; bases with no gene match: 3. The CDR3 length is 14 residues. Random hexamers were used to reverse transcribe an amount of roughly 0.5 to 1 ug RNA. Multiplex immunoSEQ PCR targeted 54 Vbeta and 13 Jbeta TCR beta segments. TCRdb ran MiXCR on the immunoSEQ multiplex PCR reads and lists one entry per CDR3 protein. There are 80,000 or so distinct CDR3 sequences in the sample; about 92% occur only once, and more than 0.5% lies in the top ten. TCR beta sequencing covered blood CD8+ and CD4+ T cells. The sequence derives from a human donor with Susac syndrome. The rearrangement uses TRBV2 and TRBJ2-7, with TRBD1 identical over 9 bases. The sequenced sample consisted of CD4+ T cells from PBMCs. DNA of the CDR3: TGTGCCAGCAGCCCGGACAGGGGCTCCTACGAGCAGTACTTC. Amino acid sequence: CASSPDRGSYEQYF.